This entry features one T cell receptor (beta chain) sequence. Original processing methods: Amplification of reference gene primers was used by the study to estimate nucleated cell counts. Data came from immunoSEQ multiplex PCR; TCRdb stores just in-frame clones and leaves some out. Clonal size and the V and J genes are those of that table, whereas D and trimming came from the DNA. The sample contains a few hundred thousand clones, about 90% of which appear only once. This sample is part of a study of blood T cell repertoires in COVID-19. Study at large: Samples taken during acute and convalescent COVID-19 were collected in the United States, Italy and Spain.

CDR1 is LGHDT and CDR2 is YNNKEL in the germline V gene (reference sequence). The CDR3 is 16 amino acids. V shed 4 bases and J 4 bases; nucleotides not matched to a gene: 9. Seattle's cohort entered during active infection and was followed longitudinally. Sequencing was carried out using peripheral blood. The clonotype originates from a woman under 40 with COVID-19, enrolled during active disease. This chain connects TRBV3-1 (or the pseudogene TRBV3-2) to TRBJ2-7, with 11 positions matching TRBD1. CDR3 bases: TGTGCCAGCAGCCCACGTGGGGGACAGGGGGGATACGAGCAGTACTTC. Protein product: CASSPRGGQGGYEQYF.